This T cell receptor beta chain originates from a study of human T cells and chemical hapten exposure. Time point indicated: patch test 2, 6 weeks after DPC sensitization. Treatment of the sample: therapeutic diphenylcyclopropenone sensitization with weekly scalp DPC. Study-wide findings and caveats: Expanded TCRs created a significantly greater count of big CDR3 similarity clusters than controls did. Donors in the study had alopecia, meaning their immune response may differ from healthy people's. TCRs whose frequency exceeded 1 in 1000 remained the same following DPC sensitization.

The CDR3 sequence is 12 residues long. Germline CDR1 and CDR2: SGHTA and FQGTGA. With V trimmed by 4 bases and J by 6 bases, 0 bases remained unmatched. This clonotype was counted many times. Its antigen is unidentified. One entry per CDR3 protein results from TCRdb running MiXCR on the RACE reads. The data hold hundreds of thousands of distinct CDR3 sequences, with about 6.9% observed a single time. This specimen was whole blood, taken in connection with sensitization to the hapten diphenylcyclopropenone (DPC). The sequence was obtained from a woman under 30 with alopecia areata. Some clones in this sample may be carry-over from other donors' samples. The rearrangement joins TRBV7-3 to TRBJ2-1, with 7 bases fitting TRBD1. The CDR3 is CASSSGGNEQFF. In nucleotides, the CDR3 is TGTGCCAGCAGCTCAGGGGGCAATGAGCAGTTCTTC.